This TCR beta chain emerged from a study of neoadjuvant anti-PD-1 for oral cavity cancer. Study information: Patients without progression got a fourth dose around day 43.

General study points: Treg/Th17 ratio rose with pretreatment blood and fell with post-treatment tumor TCRbeta clonality.

J was trimmed by 1 base and V by 9 bases; bases with no gene match: 0. Germline V gene sequence: CDR1 SGHTA, CDR2 FQGTGA. The CDR3 sequence is 12 residues long. Patients had HPV-negative, locally advanced oral cavity squamous cell carcinoma. Blood cells were analyzed directly, without culture or expansion. About this clone: Its target is not known.

Clones were sequenced by immunoSEQ multiplex PCR, and TCRdb holds only the in-frame ones, with some missing. The table lists approximately 83,000 clones, roughly four fifths of them singletons. The input for sequencing was PBMCs, taken before nivolumab (anti-PD-1) treatment. V gene TRBV7-3 combines with J gene TRBJ1-1, with 9 positions matching TRBD1. This TCR was recovered from a person between 40 and 79 years old with oral cavity squamous cell carcinoma. As DNA, the CDR3 is TGTGCCAGGGGACAGGGGAACACTGAAGCTTTCTTT. It specifies CARGQGNTEAFF.